The 16 T cell receptor beta chains below were found in one sample sequenced in a study of blood T cell repertoires in COVID-19. TCRdb's copy holds only in-frame clones and misses some; the assay was immunoSEQ multiplex PCR. Counted here are 150,000 to 200,000 clones, around 87% occurring once; the ten biggest clones make up approximately 23%. The sample taken for sequencing was PBMCs or T cells enriched from blood (not recorded which). The receptors shown here come from a woman aged 40 to 55 in a cohort exposed to, infected with or recovered from COVID-19 (not recorded which).

The rearrangement links TRBV4-2 to TRBJ1-1; 7 positions match TRBD1. Trimming removed 3 bases from V and 3 bases from J; junction bases left unmatched: 7. CDR1 is LGHNA, CDR2 YNFKEQ, per germline. The CDR3 length is 15 residues. CDR3 bases: TGTGCCAGCAGCCAGGCGACCGGACAGGACACTGAAGCTTTCTTT. Its protein product is CASSQATGQDTEAFF.

The chain is built from TRBV28 and TRBJ2-3; tentative D call: TRBD2 (6 bases). CDR3 size: 13 residues. The V gene lost 3 bases and the J gene lost 7 bases, with 11 bases spanning the gap. Germline CDR1 and CDR2: MDHEN and SYDVKM. CDR3 DNA sequence: TGTGCCAGCAGTTTTTCGGGACTGTATACGCAGTATTTT. Protein product: CASSFSGLYTQYF.

J is TRBJ2-6 and V is TRBV7-9; D is uncertain. Germline V CDR1 and CDR2: SEHNR, FQNEAQ (reference sequence). With 3 bases removed from V and 0 bases from J, the gap between germline ends came to 12 bases. The CDR3 totals 17 residues. Written as DNA, the CDR3 is TGTGCCAGCAGCTTGGGTTTCGGGTTCTCTGGGGCCAACGTCCTGACTTTC. The encoded protein is CASSLGFGFSGANVLTF.

CDR3 coding DNA: TGTGCCAGTAGTACCATGGAGGGAAATGAGCAGTTCTTC. Translation: CASSTMEGNEQFF. The rearrangement uses TRBV19 and TRBJ2-1, with a possible D match to TRBD2 (6 bases). V was trimmed by 4 bases and J by 7 bases, leaving 11 bases between them. The CDR3 totals 13 residues. Germline lookup yields CDR1 LNHDA and CDR2 SQIVND (reference sequence).

The chain joins TRBV28 to TRBJ1-5; 9 bases match TRBD1. The germline gives CDR1 MDHEN, CDR2 SYDVKM. V gave up 4 bases and J gave up 9 bases; unmatched junction bases: 13. CDR3 length: 16 residues. CDR3 nucleotides: TGTGCCAGCAGTTCCCTCGGGACAGGGCGACGGGGGCCCCAGCATTTT. Translating gives CASSSLGTGRRGPQHF.

Only one count was recorded for this clone. As DNA, the CDR3 is TGTGCCAGCAGTGAATATCGGGAACACGACGAGCAGTACTTC. Its translation is CASSEYREHDEQYF. This sequence joins TRBV25-1 and TRBJ2-7; D is perhaps TRBD2 (5 bases). The CDR3 is 14 amino acids. CDR1 and CDR2 from the germline V gene are MGHDK and SYGVNS. The V end was cut by 0 bases, the J end by 5 bases, with 11 bases between.

The gene calls are TRBV6-5 and TRBJ2-5, with TRBD2 matching over 10 bases. The CDR3 has 16 amino acids. The V gene end was trimmed by 2 bases and the J gene end by 2 bases; junction bases not matched to a gene: 5. CDR1 MNHEY and CDR2 SVGAGI come from the germline V gene. CDR3 region: CASSYTASGRQETQYF. The CDR3 DNA reads as TGTGCCAGCAGTTACACGGCTAGCGGGAGACAAGAGACCCAGTACTTC.

This chain connects TRBV2 to TRBJ1-1; 7 nucleotides line up with TRBD1. This CDR3 contains 13 residues. Trimming cost V 7 bases and J 9 bases; bases outside gene matches: 11. Germline V gene data show CDR1 as SNHLY and CDR2 as FYNNEI. The CDR3 reads CASNPDRELQAFF. The CDR3 region has the DNA TGTGCCAGCAATCCTGACAGGGAACTTCAAGCTTTCTTT.

The chain carries TRBV5-1 and TRBJ1-1; tentatively, D is TRBD1 (5 bases). This CDR3 is built from 20 residues. From germline, CDR1 is SGHRS and CDR2 YFSETQ. The ends were cut back, 0 bases at V and 0 bases at J, with 24 bases in the middle. CDR3 in amino acids: CASSLGVGRSESSMNTEAFF. In DNA, the CDR3 is TGCGCCAGCAGCTTGGGGGTGGGGCGGAGCGAATCCTCAATGAACACTGAAGCTTTCTTT.

This clone was picked up one time. The CDR3 DNA is TGCGCCAGCAGCTTGTCGTTACAGCCGAACACTGAAGCTTTCTTT. This gives the protein CASSLSLQPNTEAFF. The V call is TRBV5-1, the J call TRBJ1-1, with no clear D. The CDR3 is made up of 15 amino acids. V lost 1 base to trimming and J lost 1 base, with 11 bases between them. Germline lookup yields CDR1 SGHRS and CDR2 YFSETQ. Complete variable domain (other parts from reference TRBV5-1 and TRBJ1-1): KAGVTQTPRYLIKTRGQQVTLSCSPISGHRSVSWYQQTPGQGLQFLFEYFSETQRNKGNFPGRFSGRQFSNSRSEMNVSTLELGDSALYLCASSLSLQPNTEAFFGQGTRLTVV.

V is TRBV4-3 and J is TRBJ2-5; 14 nucleotides align to TRBD2. With 3 bases clipped from V and 5 bases from J, the junction kept 11 bases outside the gene matches. Germline V lookup: CDR1 LGHNA, CDR2 YSLEER. The CDR3 is 18 amino acids. CDR3 nucleotide sequence: TGCGCCAGCAGCCAGGGGACTAGCGGGAGTTTGGGGAAGGAGACCCAGTACTTC. It is translated as CASSQGTSGSLGKETQYF.

The V and J genes are TRBV7-9 and TRBJ1-6; tentatively, D is TRBD1 (6 bases). Per germline, CDR1 SEHNR and CDR2 FQNEAQ (reference sequence). V dropped 5 bases and J dropped 9 bases, with 11 bases sitting between them. This CDR3 spans 13 amino acids. The CDR3 spells CASSRTVSSPLHF. The CDR3 DNA sequence: TGTGCCAGCAGCCGGACAGTATCTTCACCCCTCCACTTT.

The rearrangement joins TRBV7-9 to TRBJ1-1, with TRBD1 identical over 9 bases. The V gene end was trimmed by 5 bases and the J gene end by 4 bases; junction bases not matched to a gene: 11. CDR3 length: 16 residues. Germline V CDR1 and CDR2: SEHNR, FQNEAQ (reference sequence). CDR3 region: CASSQIAGTGRTEAFF. The CDR3 DNA sequence: TGTGCCAGCAGCCAAATTGCCGGGACAGGGCGCACTGAAGCTTTCTTT.

Here the CDR3 reads CASSGLAYTDTQYF. The CDR3 DNA reads TGTGCCAGCAGTGGACTAGCTTACACAGATACGCAGTATTTT. V usage is TRBV28 and J usage is TRBJ2-3; 8 bases are a match to TRBD2. Losses at the gene ends were 5 bases for V and 2 bases for J; bases not matched to a gene: 3. CDR3 length: 14 residues. Germline loops: CDR1 MDHEN, CDR2 SYDVKM.

V usage is TRBV9 and J usage is TRBJ2-2; TRBD2 agrees at 9 bases. The CDR3 loop spans 16 amino acids. CDR1 is SGDLS, CDR2 YYNGEE, per germline. The junction had 10 bases not matched to a gene; V was cut back by 4 bases and J by 6 bases. The CDR3 here is CASSPLSGSGAGELFF. The CDR3 DNA reads as TGTGCCAGCAGCCCTCTTAGCGGGAGTGGGGCCGGGGAGCTGTTTTTT.

The rearrangement uses TRBV13 and TRBJ2-1; 11 bases align to TRBD2. The germline CDR1 and CDR2 sequences are PRHDT and FYEKMQ (reference sequence). V was clipped by 4 bases and J by 8 bases; unmatched bases: 7. The CDR3 covers 15 residues. CDR3 coding DNA: TGTGCCAGCAGCTCACTAGCGGGGGTCTTGTATGAGCAGTTCTTC. As protein: CASSSLAGVLYEQFF.